This TCR beta chain was obtained from a study of OX40 agonist ivuxolimab in advanced cancers. The wider study: Eligibility rules accepted prior anti-PD-1, anti-PD-L1 or anti-CTLA-4 therapy, and around 40% had some.

The CDR3 is made up of 16 amino acids. Germline loops: CDR1 SGHDN, CDR2 FVKESK. V dropped 0 bases and J dropped 3 bases, with 14 bases sitting between them. Study results and limitations: CD8+ T cells (on average) carried more expanded clones than CD4+ T cells.

This table comes from immunoSEQ multiplex PCR, and its TCRdb copy is limited to in-frame clones, with some not included. The data contain 77,000 or so clones, approximately 89% of them seen just once; the ten biggest clones take up over 9.5%. With regard to this clone: Antigen: not known.

The material sequenced was CD4+ or CD8+ T cells sorted from blood, taken in a trial of the OX40 agonist ivuxolimab. V gene TRBV14 combines with J gene TRBJ1-1, with TRBD1 as a possible D gene (6 bases). The clonotype originates from an adult with an advanced solid tumor such as melanoma, head and neck, liver or kidney cancer. In DNA, the CDR3 is TGTGCCAGCAGCCAAGACTTGGGACAAGTGGACACTGAAGCTTTCTTT. It is translated as CASSQDLGQVDTEAFF.